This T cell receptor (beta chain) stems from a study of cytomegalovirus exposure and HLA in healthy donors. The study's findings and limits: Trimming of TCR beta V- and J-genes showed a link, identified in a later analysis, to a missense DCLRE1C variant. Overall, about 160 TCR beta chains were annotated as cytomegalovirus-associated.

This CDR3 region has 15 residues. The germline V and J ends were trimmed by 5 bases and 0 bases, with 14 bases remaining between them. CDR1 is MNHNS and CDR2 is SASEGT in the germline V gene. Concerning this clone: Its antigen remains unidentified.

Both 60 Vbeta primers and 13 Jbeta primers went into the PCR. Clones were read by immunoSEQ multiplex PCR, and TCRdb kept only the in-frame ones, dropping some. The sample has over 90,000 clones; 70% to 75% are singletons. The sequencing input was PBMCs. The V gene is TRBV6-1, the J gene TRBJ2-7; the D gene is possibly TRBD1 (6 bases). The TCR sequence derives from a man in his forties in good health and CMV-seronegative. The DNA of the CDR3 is TGTGCCAGCAGTAGAACAGGGAACCCCTCCTACGAGCAGTACTTC. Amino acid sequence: CASSRTGNPSYEQYF.